This T cell receptor (beta chain) stems from a study of beta chain features in type 1 diabetes. Study observations and caveats: Sequencing the cDNA could make cells with high TCR expression show up more than they should. VDJ junctions from patients with type 1 diabetes contained fewer insertions and more deletions. The similarity of naive, central memory and Treg TCRB repertoires appeared greater among patients than among healthy donors. Significant though moderate, a shortening of TCRB CDR3s appeared in all four CD4+ subsets of Type 1 diabetes patients.

Isolated RNA was reverse transcribed in full, so expressed TCRB transcripts were sequenced. TCRdb's copy holds only in-frame clones and misses some; the assay was immunoSEQ multiplex PCR. The table lists around 280,000 clones, 15% of them singletons. Comment on this clone: Its antigen remains unidentified.

Sequenced sample: naive CD4+ T cells from blood. The sequence came from a man aged 18 to 29 with type 1 diabetes.

This chain's CDR3 is CASSALLEDTEKNTEAFF. The CDR3, as DNA: TGTGCCAGCAGCGCACTGTTAGAGGACACGGAGAAGAACACTGAAGCTTTCTTT. This sequence joins TRBV9 and TRBJ1-1; a possible D gene is TRBD1 (5 bases). Between the trimmed V and J ends, which lost 3 bases and 1 base, there was a span of 22 bases. There are 18 residues in the CDR3. Per germline, CDR1 SGDLS and CDR2 YYNGEE.